A selection of T cell receptor beta chains follows, all from one sample in a study of cytomegalovirus exposure and HLA in healthy donors. Clones were sequenced by immunoSEQ multiplex PCR, and TCRdb holds only the in-frame ones, with some missing. Here the sample spans some 100,000 clones, just under 70% being singletons. Sample: PBMCs. The origin of the receptors is a woman aged 70-85 years in good health and CMV-seropositive. Both conserved end residues are part of each CDR3. The order of the fields is clone size, V gene, J gene, D gene, CDR3 protein, CDR3 DNA. The D gene is left open where the match is weak. Some rows have no size entry. The others give once, few or many, or a class for an expanded clone.

>NA|TRBV30|TRBJ1-3|NA
CAWRGSGNTIYF
TGTGCCTGGAGGGGGAGCGGAAACACCATATATTTT
>NA|TRBV4-3|TRBJ2-3|TRBD2
CASSQAGGNTDTQYF
TGCGCCAGCAGCCAAGCGGGGGGTAACACAGATACGCAGTATTTT
>NA|TRBV10-3|TRBJ2-7|NA
CAISESFSGIGDEQYF
TGTGCCATCAGTGAGTCATTCTCGGGGATTGGCGACGAGCAGTACTTC
>NA|TRBV13|TRBJ2-3|TRBD2
CASSPRPSRLAGVSYTDTQYF
TGTGCCAGCAGCCCGAGACCAAGTAGACTAGCGGGGGTTTCCTACACAGATACGCAGTATTTT
>NA|TRBV30|TRBJ2-5|TRBD2
CAWSRLAGAGETQYF
TGTGCCTGGTCGAGACTAGCGGGGGCGGGGGAGACCCAGTACTTC
>NA|TRBV6-6|TRBJ1-4|TRBD1
CASSFFRQGGNEKLFF
TGTGCCAGCAGTTTCTTCCGACAGGGAGGTAATGAAAAACTGTTTTTT
>NA|TRBV18|TRBJ1-5|NA
CASSPRRYSNQPQHF
TGTGCCAGCTCACCTAGGAGATATAGCAATCAGCCCCAGCATTTT
>NA|TRBV5-1|TRBJ2-2|NA
CASRGSGTGELFF
TGCGCCAGCAGGGGTTCGGGGACCGGGGAGCTGTTTTTT
>NA|TRBV27|TRBJ1-2|TRBD1
CASRTKGTGPYGYTF
TGTGCCAGCAGAACCAAGGGGACAGGGCCCTATGGCTACACCTTC
>NA|TRBV7-9|TRBJ1-2|TRBD1
CASSPMTGAVYGYTF
TGTGCCAGCAGCCCGATGACAGGGGCTGTCTATGGCTACACCTTC
>NA|TRBV19|TRBJ1-1|TRBD1
CASTPLTGVNTEAFF
TGTGCCAGTACCCCTCTAACAGGGGTGAACACTGAAGCTTTCTTT
>NA|TRBV6-6|TRBJ2-3|TRBD1
CASSYSGQGSDTQYF
TGTGCCAGCAGTTACTCGGGACAGGGGTCAGATACGCAGTATTTT
>few|TRBV10-3|TRBJ1-6|NA
CAIRERGASPLHF
TGTGCCATCAGGGAGCGCGGGGCTTCACCCCTCCACTTT
>few|TRBV5-6|TRBJ2-2|TRBD1
CASSGTGGLLGTGELFF
TGTGCCAGCAGCGGGACAGGGGGCCTCTTGGGGACCGGGGAGCTGTTTTTT
>NA|TRBV5-1|TRBJ1-5|NA
CASSEGVGNQPQHF
TGCGCCAGCAGCGAGGGTGTGGGAAATCAGCCCCAGCATTTT
>few|TRBV10-3|TRBJ1-5|NA
CATGRGNQPQHF
TGTGCCACCGGGAGGGGGAATCAGCCCCAGCATTTT
>NA|TRBV15|TRBJ2-7|NA
CATSRGTVAYEQYF
TGTGCCACCAGCAGAGGGACAGTTGCCTACGAGCAGTACTTC
>NA|TRBV4-1|TRBJ1-6|TRBD1
CASSRTGANSPLHF
TGCGCCAGCAGCCGGACAGGGGCTAATTCACCCCTCCACTTT
>NA|TRBV7-9|TRBJ1-5|NA
CASSQGQRDSNQPQHF
TGTGCCAGCAGCCAGGGGCAGAGAGATAGCAATCAGCCCCAGCATTTT
>NA|TRBV5-1|TRBJ2-5|TRBD1
CASSLGGDRGRETQYF
TGCGCCAGCAGCTTGGGGGGTGACAGGGGAAGGGAGACCCAGTACTTC
>once|TRBV7-2|TRBJ1-1|TRBD1
CASSFGTGNTEAFF
TGTGCCAGCAGCTTCGGGACAGGAAACACTGAAGCTTTCTTT
>NA|TRBV6-5|TRBJ1-1|TRBD1
CASSNRQGSEAFF
TGTGCCAGCAGTAACCGACAGGGGTCTGAAGCTTTCTTT
>NA|TRBV5-1|TRBJ2-1|NA
CASSLLRTGNEQFF
TGCGCCAGCAGCTTGTTACGGACTGGGAATGAGCAGTTCTTC
>NA|TRBV9|TRBJ1-3|NA
CASSRLSSGNTIYF
TGTGCCAGCAGTCGACTCTCCTCTGGAAACACCATATATTTT
>NA|TRBV18|TRBJ2-3|NA
CASSPPGFSTDTQYF
TGTGCCAGCTCACCACCGGGCTTCTCCACAGATACGCAGTATTTT
>once|TRBV9|TRBJ2-5|NA
CASSVGSTGQETQYF
TGTGCCAGCAGCGTAGGCTCAACAGGCCAAGAGACCCAGTACTTC
>NA|TRBV18|TRBJ1-1|TRBD1
CASSLNIPRTGIEENTEAFF
TGTGCCAGCTCACTTAACATCCCTCGGACAGGCATTGAGGAGAACACTGAAGCTTTCTTT
>NA|TRBV29-1|TRBJ2-3|TRBD2
CSGTSGGGDTQYF
TGCAGCGGGACTAGCGGGGGTGGGGATACGCAGTATTTT
>few|TRBV7-2|TRBJ1-2|NA
CASSQGYGYTF
TGTGCCAGCAGCCAGGGGTATGGCTACACCTTC
>NA|TRBV6-6|TRBJ2-6|TRBD2
CASCRLAVSGANVLTF
TGTGCCAGCTGCCGACTAGCGGTCTCTGGGGCCAACGTCCTGACTTTC
>NA|TRBV6-1|TRBJ1-4|TRBD1
CASNLQGALREKLFF
TGTGCCAGCAACCTACAGGGGGCTTTGAGAGAAAAACTGTTTTTT